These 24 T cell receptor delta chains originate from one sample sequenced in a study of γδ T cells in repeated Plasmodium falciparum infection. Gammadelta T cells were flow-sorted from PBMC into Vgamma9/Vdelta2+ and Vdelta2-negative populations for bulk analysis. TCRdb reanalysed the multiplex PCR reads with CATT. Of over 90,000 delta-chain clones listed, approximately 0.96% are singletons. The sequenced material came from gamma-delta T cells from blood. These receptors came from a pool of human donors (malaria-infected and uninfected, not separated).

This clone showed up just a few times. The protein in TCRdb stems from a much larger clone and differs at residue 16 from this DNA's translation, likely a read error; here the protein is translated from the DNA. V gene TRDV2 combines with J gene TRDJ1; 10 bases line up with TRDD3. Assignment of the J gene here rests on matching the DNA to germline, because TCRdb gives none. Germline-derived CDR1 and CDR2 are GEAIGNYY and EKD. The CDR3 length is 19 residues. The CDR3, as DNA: TGTGCCTGTGACACGATTAGTACTGGGGGATTTATATACACCGATAGACTCATCTTT. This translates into CACDTISTGGFIYTDRLIF.

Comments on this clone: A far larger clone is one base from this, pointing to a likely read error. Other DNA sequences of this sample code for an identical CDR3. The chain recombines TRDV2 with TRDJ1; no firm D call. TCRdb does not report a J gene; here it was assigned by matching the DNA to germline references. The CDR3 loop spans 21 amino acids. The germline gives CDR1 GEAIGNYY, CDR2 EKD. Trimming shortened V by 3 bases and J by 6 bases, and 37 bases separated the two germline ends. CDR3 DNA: TGTGCCTGTGACCCACTCACAGAAAGTGATCAGCCGCTAGGATCCCATTATAAACTCATCTTT. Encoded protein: CACDPLTESDQPLGSHYKLIF.

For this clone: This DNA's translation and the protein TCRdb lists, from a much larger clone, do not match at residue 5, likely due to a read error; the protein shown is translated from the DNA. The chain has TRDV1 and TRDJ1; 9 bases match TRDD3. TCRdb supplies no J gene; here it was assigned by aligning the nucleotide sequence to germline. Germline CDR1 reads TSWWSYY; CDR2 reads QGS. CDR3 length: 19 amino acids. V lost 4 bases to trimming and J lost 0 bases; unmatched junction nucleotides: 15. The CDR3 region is CALGGKAILGEIYTDKLIF. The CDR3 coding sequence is TGTGCTCTTGGGGGAAAGGCGATACTGGGGGAGATATACACCGATAAACTCATCTTT.

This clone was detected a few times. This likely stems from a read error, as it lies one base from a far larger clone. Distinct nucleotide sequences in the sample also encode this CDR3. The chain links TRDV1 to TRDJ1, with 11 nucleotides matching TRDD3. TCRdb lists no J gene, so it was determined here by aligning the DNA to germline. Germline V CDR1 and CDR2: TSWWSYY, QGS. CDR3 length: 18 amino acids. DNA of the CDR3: TGTGCTCTTTGGGAACCCGGCCTACTGGGGGATAAAACCGATAAACTCATCTTT. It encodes CALWEPGLLGDKTDKLIF.

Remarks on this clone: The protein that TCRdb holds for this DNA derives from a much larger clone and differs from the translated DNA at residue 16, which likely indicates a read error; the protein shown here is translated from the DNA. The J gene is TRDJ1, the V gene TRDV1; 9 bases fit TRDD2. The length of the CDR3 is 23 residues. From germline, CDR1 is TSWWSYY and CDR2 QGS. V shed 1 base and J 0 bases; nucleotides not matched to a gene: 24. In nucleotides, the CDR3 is TGTGCTCTTGGGGAACATTGTTGTAGGCCTTCCTACTCCTACGGGAGATACACCGATAAACTCATCTTT. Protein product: CALGEHCCRPSYSYGRYTDKLIF.

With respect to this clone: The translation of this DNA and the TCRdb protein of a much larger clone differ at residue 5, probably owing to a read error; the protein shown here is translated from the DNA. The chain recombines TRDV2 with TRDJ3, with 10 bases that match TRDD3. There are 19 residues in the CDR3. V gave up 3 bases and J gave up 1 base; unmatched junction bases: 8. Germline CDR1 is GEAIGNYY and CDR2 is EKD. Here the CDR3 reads CACDVTGGLRSWDTRQMFF. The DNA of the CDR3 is TGTGCCTGTGACGTAACTGGGGGATTAAGATCCTGGGACACCCGACAGATGTTTTTC.

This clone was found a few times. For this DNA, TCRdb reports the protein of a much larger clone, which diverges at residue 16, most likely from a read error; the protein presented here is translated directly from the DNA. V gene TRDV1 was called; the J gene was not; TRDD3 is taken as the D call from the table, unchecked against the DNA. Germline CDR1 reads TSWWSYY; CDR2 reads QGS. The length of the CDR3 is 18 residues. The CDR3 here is CALGELAQLRGRTRPPIF. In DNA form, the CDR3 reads TGTGCTCTTGGGGAACTGGCCCAATTACGGGGGAGGACCAGACCCCCGATCTTT.

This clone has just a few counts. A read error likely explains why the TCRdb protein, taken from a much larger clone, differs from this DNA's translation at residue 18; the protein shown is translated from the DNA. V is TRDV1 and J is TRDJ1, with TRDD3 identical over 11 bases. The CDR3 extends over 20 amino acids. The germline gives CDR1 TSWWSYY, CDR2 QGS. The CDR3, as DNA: TGTGCTCTTGGGGGAAAAGGACGAAGGAGACTGGGGGATAGCCCCGATAAACACATCTTT. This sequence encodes CALGGKGRRRLGDSPDKHIF.

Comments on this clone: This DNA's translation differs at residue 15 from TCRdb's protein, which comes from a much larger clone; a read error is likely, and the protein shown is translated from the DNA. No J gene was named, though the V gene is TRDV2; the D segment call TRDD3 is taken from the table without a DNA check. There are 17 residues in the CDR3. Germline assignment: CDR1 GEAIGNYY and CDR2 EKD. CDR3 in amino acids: CACDTVGYASKTDKPIF. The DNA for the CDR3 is TGTGCCTGTGACACCGTGGGGTACGCGAGTAAGACCGATAAACCCATCTTT.

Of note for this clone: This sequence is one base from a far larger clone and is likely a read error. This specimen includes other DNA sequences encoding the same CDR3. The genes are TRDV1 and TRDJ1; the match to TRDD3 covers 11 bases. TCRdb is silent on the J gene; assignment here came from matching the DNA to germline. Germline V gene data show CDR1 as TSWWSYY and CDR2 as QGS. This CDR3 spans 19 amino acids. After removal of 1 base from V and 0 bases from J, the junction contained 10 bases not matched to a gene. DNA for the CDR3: TGTGCTCTTGGGGAACGGCTAGTACTGGGGGATAGGTACACCGATAAACTCATCTTT. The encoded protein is CALGERLVLGDRYTDKLIF.

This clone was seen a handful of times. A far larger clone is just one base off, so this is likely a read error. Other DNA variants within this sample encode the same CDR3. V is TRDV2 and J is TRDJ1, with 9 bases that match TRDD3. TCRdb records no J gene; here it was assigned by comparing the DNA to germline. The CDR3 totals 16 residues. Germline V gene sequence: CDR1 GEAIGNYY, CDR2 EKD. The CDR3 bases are TGTGCCTGTGACCCACTACTGGGGGAAAACACCGACAAACTCATCTTT. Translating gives CACDPLLGENTDKLIF.

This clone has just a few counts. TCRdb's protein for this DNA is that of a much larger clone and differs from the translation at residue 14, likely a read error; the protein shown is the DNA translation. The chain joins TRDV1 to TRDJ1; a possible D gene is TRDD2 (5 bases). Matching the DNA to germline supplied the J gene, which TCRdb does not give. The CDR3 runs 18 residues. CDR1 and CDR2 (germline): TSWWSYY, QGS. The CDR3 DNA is TGTGCTCTTGGGGACTTTCCACCGTTTCCTGGTCGAACCGAAAAACTCATCTTT. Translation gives CALGDFPPFPGRTEKLIF.

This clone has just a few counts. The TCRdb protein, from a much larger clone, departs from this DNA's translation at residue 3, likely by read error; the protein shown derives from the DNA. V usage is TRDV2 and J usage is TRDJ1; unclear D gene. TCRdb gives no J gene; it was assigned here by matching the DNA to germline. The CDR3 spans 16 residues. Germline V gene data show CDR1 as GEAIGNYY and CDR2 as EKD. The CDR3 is CAYDTVTPGYTDKLIF. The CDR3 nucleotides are TGTGCCTATGACACCGTCACTCCGGGTTACACCGATAAACTCATCTTT.

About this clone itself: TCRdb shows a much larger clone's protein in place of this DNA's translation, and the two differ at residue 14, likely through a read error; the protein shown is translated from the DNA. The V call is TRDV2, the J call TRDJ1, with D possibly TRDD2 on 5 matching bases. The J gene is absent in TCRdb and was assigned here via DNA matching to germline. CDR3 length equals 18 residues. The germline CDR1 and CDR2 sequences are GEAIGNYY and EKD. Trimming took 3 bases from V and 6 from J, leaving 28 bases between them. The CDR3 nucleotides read TGTGCCTGTGACTCCCTTCGCTCCAGACCCGCTTCGGACAATAAACTCATCTTT. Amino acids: CACDSLRSRPASDNKLIF.

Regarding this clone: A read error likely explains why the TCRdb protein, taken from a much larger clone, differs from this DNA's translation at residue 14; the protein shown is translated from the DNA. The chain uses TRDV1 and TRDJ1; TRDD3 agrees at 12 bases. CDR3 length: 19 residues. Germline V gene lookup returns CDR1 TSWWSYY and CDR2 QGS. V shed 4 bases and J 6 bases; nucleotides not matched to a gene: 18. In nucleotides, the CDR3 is TGTGCTCTTGGGGTATTCCTACTTGGAACTGGGGGATACAAGAATAAACTCATCTTT. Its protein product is CALGVFLLGTGGYKNKLIF.

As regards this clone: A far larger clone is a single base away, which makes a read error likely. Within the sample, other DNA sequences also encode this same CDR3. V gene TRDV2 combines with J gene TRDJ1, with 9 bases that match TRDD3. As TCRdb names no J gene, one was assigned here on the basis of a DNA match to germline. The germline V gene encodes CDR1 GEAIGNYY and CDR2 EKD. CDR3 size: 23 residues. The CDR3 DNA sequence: TGTGCTTGTGACCTTCGCCATCTAGAGAATTTACTGGGGGACACACCCCGCTCCGATAAACTCATCTTT. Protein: CACDLRHLENLLGDTPRSDKLIF.

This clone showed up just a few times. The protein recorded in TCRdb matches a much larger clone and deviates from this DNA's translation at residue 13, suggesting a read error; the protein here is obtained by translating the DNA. CDR3 residues: CALGERYNWGIRTDKLIF. In DNA form, the CDR3 reads TGTGCTCTTGGGGAACGCTACAACTGGGGGATACGAACCGATAAACTCATCTTT. The chain employs TRDV1 and TRDJ1, with TRDD3 matching over 13 bases. Because TCRdb records no J gene, it was assigned here through a match of the DNA to germline. There are 18 residues in the CDR3. Germline lookup yields CDR1 TSWWSYY and CDR2 QGS. V was clipped by 1 base and J by 2 bases; unmatched bases: 7.

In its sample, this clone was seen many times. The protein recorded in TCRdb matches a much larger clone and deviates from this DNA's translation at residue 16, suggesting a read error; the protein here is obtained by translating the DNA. The CDR3 nucleotides are TGTGCTCTTGGGACCTCTATTCCTACAGTGTGGGAGTACACCGATAGACTCATCTTT. It codes for CALGTSIPTVWEYTDRLIF. This chain uses TRDV1 with TRDJ1; 7 nucleotides line up with TRDD2. The CDR3 spans 19 residues. Looked up from germline, CDR1 is TSWWSYY and CDR2 is QGS.

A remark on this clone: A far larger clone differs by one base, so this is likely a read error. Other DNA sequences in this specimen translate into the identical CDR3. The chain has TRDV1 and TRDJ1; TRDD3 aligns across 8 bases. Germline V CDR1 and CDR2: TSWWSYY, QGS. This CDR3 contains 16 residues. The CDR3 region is CALGELRTWGSTKLIF. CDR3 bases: TGTGCTCTTGGAGAACTTCGGACCTGGGGGAGTACAAAACTCATCTTT.

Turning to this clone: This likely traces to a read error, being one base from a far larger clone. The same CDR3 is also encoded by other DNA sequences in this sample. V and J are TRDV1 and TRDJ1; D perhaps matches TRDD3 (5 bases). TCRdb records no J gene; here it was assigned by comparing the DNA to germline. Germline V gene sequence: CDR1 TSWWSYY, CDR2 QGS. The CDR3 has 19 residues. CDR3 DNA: TGTGCCCTTGCCCTCCCACCCTTATACGGGACTGAGCGTATCGATAAACTCATCTTT. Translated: CALALPPLYGTERIDKLIF.

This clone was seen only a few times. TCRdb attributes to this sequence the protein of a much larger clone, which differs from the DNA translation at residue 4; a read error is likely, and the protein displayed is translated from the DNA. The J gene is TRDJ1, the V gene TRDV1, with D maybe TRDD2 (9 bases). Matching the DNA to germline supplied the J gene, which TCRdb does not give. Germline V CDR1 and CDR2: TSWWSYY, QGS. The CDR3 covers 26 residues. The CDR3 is CALRELLGLPTTGVLGVTYLTDKLIF. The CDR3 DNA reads TGTGCTCTTAGGGAACTTCTTGGCCTTCCTACAACGGGGGTACTGGGGGTCACCTACCTGACCGATAAACTCATCTTT.

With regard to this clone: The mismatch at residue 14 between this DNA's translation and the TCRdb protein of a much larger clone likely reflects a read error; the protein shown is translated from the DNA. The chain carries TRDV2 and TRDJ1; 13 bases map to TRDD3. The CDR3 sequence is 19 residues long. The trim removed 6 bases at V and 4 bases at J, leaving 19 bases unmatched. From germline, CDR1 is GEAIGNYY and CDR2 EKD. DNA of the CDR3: TGTGCCTGTAATGGCGTACTGGGGGATACGAGCCTCGACGGCGATAAACTCATCTTT. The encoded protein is CACNGVLGDTSLDGDKLIF.

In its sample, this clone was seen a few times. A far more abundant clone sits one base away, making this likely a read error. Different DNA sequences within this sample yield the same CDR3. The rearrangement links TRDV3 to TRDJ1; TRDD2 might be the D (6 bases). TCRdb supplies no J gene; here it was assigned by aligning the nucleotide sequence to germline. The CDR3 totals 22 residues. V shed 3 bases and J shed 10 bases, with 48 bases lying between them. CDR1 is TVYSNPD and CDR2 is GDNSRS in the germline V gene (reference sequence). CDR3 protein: CAFNHLLPPSVLSNIGGWRLIF. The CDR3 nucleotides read TGTGCCTTCAATCACCTTCTTCCTCCGTCGGTACTCTCGAATATCGGAGGTTGGAGACTCATCTTT.

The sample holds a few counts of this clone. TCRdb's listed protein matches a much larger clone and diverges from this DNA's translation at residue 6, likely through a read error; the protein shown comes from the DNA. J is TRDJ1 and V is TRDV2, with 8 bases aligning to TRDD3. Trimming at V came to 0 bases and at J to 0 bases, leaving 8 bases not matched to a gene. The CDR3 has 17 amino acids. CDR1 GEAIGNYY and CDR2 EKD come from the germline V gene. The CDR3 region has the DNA TGTGCCTGTGACACCGGCTCCGGGATACGAAACACCGATAAACTCATCTTT. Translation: CACDTGSGIRNTDKLIF.